This entry lists 14 T cell receptor beta chains sequenced from one sample in a study of cytomegalovirus exposure and HLA in healthy donors. Only in-frame clones appear in the TCRdb table, and some are missing; sequencing was by immunoSEQ multiplex PCR. Of around 180,000 clones listed, over 65% are singletons. The sample consisted of PBMCs. These receptor sequences come from a man aged 18 to 35 in good health and CMV-seropositive.

This chain connects TRBV28 to TRBJ1-2, with TRBD1 identical over 8 bases. After removal of 5 bases from V and 4 bases from J, the junction contained 9 bases not matched to a gene. Per germline, CDR1 MDHEN and CDR2 SYDVKM. This CDR3 spans 15 amino acids. This chain's CDR3 is CASSLIRTGLYGYTF. For the CDR3, the DNA is TGTGCCAGCAGTCTAATTAGGACAGGGCTCTATGGCTACACCTTC.

The CDR3 DNA reads as TGTGCCAGCAGCTTAACGGGACTAGCGTTCGGGGATACGCAGTATTTT. This encodes CASSLTGLAFGDTQYF. V and J are TRBV7-8 and TRBJ2-3, with 10 bases identical to TRBD2. The germline gives CDR1 SGHVS, CDR2 FQNEAQ. The CDR3 spans 16 residues. J gave up 6 bases and V 2 bases, and 8 bases lay outside the gene matches.

V and J are TRBV30 and TRBJ1-5; maybe TRBD1 (5 bases). V was shortened by 4 bases and J by 0 bases, with 13 bases between the two germline ends. Germline loops: CDR1 GTSNPN, CDR2 SVGIG (reference sequence). The CDR3 length is 15 residues. The CDR3 DNA follows: TGTGCCTGGAAGGAGGGGCGGAATAGCAATCAGCCCCAGCATTTT. It yields the protein CAWKEGRNSNQPQHF.

This clone was seen only once. The chain joins TRBV7-9 to TRBJ2-1, with 9 bases matching TRBD1. The V gene end was trimmed by 5 bases and the J gene end by 6 bases; junction bases not matched to a gene: 11. The germline CDR1 and CDR2 sequences are SEHNR and FQNEAQ (reference sequence). The CDR3 length is 16 residues. The CDR3, as DNA: TGTGCCAGCAGCCCTAGATCGGACAGGGGCCTCAATGAGCAGTTCTTC. It codes for CASSPRSDRGLNEQFF.

The chain employs TRBV28 and TRBJ2-2; D unresolved. The germline V gene encodes CDR1 MDHEN and CDR2 SYDVKM. Trimming left V 7 bases short and J 2 bases short, with 8 bases between. CDR3 size: 13 residues. CDR3 bases: TGTGCCAGCACCGGGTCTAACACCGGGGAGCTGTTTTTT. Its translation: CASTGSNTGELFF.

The chain employs TRBV13 and TRBJ2-2; TRBD2 might be the D (5 bases). The CDR3 spans 13 residues. In germline, CDR1 is PRHDT, CDR2 FYEKMQ (reference sequence). V was cut by 5 bases and J by 6 bases, with 10 bases left in between. CDR3 coding DNA: TGTGCCAGCAGCACCTCGGGATCCGGGGAGCTGTTTTTT. It translates to CASSTSGSGELFF.

This clone was detected only a few times. V is TRBV29-1 and J is TRBJ2-3, with 8 bases matching TRBD1. CDR1 SQVTM and CDR2 ANQGSEA come from the germline V gene. The CDR3 runs to 14 residues. The V segment lost 6 bases and the J segment 1 base; nucleotides outside the gene matches: 6. For the CDR3, the DNA is TGCAGCGTCGCAGGACAGGGTGGCACAGATACGCAGTATTTT. Its translation: CSVAGQGGTDTQYF.

V usage is TRBV27 and J usage is TRBJ2-2; 7 nucleotides line up with TRBD2. The junction had 9 bases not matched to a gene; V was cut back by 8 bases and J by 0 bases. From germline, CDR1 is MNHEY and CDR2 SMNVEV (reference sequence). The CDR3 runs 16 residues. DNA of the CDR3: TGTGCCAGCTGGGAGGGAGGCGCCCCGAACACCGGGGAGCTGTTTTTT. Its protein product is CASWEGGAPNTGELFF.

This chain uses TRBV29-1 with TRBJ2-1; D not certain. The CDR3 is made up of 12 amino acids. The V end lost 6 bases, the J end lost 1 base, and 7 bases lay between the germline ends. CDR1 is SQVTM and CDR2 is ANQGSEA in the germline V gene. The CDR3 region is CSVKLSYNEQFF. CDR3 nucleotide sequence: TGCAGCGTAAAACTTTCCTACAATGAGCAGTTCTTC.

This clone was counted a single time. The chain uses TRBV30 and TRBJ1-1, with TRBD1 identical over 7 bases. J lost 0 bases, V lost 4 bases, and 8 bases had no gene match. The CDR3 has 15 residues. CDR1 is GTSNPN and CDR2 is SVGIG in the germline V gene (reference sequence). The CDR3 is CAWKMGQYMNTEAFF. The DNA for the CDR3 is TGTGCCTGGAAGATGGGACAGTACATGAACACTGAAGCTTTCTTT.

This chain links TRBV30 with TRBJ1-2; TRBD1 might be the D (5 bases). There are 12 residues in the CDR3. Germline V gene data show CDR1 as GTSNPN and CDR2 as SVGIG (reference sequence). The ends were cut back, 0 bases at V and 4 bases at J, with 6 bases in the middle. The CDR3 spells CAWSVGAYGYTF. CDR3 DNA sequence: TGTGCCTGGAGTGTAGGGGCCTATGGCTACACCTTC. Full variable domain (missing parts from reference TRBV30 and TRBJ1-2): SQTIHQWPATLVQPVGSPLSLECTVEGTSNPNLYWYRQAAGRGLQLLFYSVGIGQISSEVPQNLSASRPQDRQFILSSKKLLLSDSGFYLCAWSVGAYGYTFGSGTRLTVV.

As DNA, the CDR3 is TGTGCCAGCAGCAGCGGGAGCTCCTACAATGAGCAGTTCTTC. Its protein product is CASSSGSSYNEQFF. The chain links TRBV27 to TRBJ2-1, with TRBD2 matching 8 bases. The V gene's germline CDR1 is MNHEY and CDR2 SMNVEV (reference sequence). The trim removed 6 bases at V and 0 bases at J, leaving 1 base unmatched. The CDR3 length is 14 residues.

This sequence joins TRBV5-1 and TRBJ1-2, with 7 bases matching TRBD1. Unmatched junction bases numbered 4, after V lost 0 bases and J lost 5 bases. Germline CDR1 is SGHRS and CDR2 is YFSETQ. This CDR3 has 14 amino acids. DNA for the CDR3: TGCGCCAGCAGCTTGGGACAGGGACCTTATGGCTACACCTTC. It translates to CASSLGQGPYGYTF.

J is TRBJ2-7 and V is TRBV5-6, with D tentatively TRBD1 (6 bases). CDR1 SGHDT and CDR2 YYEEEE come from the germline V gene. This CDR3 has 14 residues. Trimming stripped 3 bases from V and 3 bases from J, with 13 bases between. The CDR3 reads CASSSWTEDYEQYF. CDR3 bases: TGTGCCAGCAGCTCCTGGACAGAGGACTACGAGCAGTACTTC.